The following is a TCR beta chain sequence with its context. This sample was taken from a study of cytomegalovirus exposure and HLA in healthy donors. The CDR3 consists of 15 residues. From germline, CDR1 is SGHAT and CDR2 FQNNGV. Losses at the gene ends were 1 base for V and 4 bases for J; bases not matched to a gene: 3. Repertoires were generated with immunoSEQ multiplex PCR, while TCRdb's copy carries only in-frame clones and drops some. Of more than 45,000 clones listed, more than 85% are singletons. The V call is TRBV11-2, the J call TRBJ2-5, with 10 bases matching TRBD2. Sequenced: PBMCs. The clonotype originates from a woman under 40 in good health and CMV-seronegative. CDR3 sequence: CASSLGWTSGETQYF. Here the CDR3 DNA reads TGTGCCAGCAGCTTAGGCTGGACTAGCGGAGAGACCCAGTACTTC.